Described below is a single T cell receptor beta chain sequence and its context. The data originate from a study of OX40 agonist ivuxolimab in advanced cancers. Study background: The mean age was approximately 56 years, ranging from roughly 23 to 79, with less than 90% of participants male.

V shed 4 bases and J shed 3 bases, with 14 bases lying between them. There are 15 residues in the CDR3. In germline, CDR1 is SGHRS, CDR2 YFSETQ. Using immunoSEQ multiplex PCR, the repertoire was profiled, and TCRdb retains in-frame clones only, with some absent. The table includes about 93,000 clones, 94% detected once. Sequenced here: CD4+ or CD8+ T cells sorted from blood, sampled in a trial of the OX40 agonist ivuxolimab. The receptor's source is an adult with an advanced solid tumor such as melanoma, head and neck, liver or kidney cancer. The V gene is TRBV5-1, the J gene TRBJ1-5; D remains unclear. The CDR3 protein is CASSQEPGTNQPQHF. As DNA, the CDR3 is TGCGCCAGCAGCCAAGAGCCCGGTACCAATCAGCCCCAGCATTTT.